The present TCR beta chain was sequenced within a study of T cell responses to AZD1222 COVID-19 vaccine. The data were produced by immunoSEQ multiplex PCR, yet TCRdb's version contains in-frame clones alone and is incomplete. The data contain approximately 120,000 clones, 87% of them singletons. Trimming took 3 bases from V and 7 from J; bases not matched to a gene: 11. In germline, CDR1 is SGHDN, CDR2 FVKESK. The length of the CDR3 is 16 residues. This sequence joins TRBV14 and TRBJ1-2; TRBD1 matches at 10 bases. The specimen was peripheral blood, collected on day 0 of AZD1222 vaccination. The source is an adult in good health. The CDR3 loop is CASSQVPGQGIAGYTF. CDR3 in DNA: TGTGCCAGCAGCCAGGTTCCGGGACAGGGGATAGCTGGCTACACCTTC.